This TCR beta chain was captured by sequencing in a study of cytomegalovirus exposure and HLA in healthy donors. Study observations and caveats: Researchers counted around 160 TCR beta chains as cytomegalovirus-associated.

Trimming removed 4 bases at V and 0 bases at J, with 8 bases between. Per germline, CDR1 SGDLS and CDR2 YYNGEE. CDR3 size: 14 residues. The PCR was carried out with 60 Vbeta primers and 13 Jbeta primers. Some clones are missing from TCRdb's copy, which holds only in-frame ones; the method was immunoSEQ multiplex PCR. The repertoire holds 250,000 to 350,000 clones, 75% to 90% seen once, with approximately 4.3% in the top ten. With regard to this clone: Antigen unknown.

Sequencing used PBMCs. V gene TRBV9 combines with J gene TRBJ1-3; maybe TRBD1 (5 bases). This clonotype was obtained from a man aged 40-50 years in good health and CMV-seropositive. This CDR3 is CASSRGSSGNTIYF. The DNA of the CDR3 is TGTGCCAGCAGCCGGGGGAGCTCTGGAAACACCATATATTTT.